This T cell receptor (beta chain) was observed in a study of blood T cell repertoires in COVID-19. Note on this clone: One end of the junction fails to match germline, which may point to a read error.

The assay was immunoSEQ multiplex PCR, and TCRdb's table has in-frame clones only and misses some. The sample holds more than 80,000 clones, about 92% seen once. The sequence came from a man aged 18-30 years with COVID-19, enrolled during active disease. Sequencing was done on a sample of peripheral blood.

CDR3 coding DNA: TGTGCCAGCAGTTTAGATAATGAAAAACTGCTTTTT. Its protein is CASSLDNEKLLF. The gene calls are TRBV28 and TRBJ1-4; D unclear. The CDR3 totals 12 residues. The germline V gene has CDR1 MDHEN and CDR2 SYDVKM.